The entry that follows covers one T cell receptor (beta chain) sequence. The CDR3 consists of 16 residues. J gave up 11 bases and V 4 bases, and 17 bases lay outside the gene matches. Per the germline V gene, CDR1 is SGHDT and CDR2 is YYEEEE. Produced via immunoSEQ multiplex PCR; TCRdb's table is partial and in-frame only. The repertoire holds some 2 million clones, with 85% to 95% as singletons. The source of the sample is a study of shared clonotypes between healthy human individuals. The specimen sequenced was naive CD4+ T cells sorted from blood. Documented subset: CD45RA+ positively selected. This clonotype was obtained from a man between 18 and 35 years old in good health. The J gene is TRBJ1-4, the V gene TRBV5-6; TRBD1 agrees at 7 bases. The DNA of the CDR3 is TGTGCCAGCAGCCCACGGACGGTCTGGGACAGTGGGAAACTGTTTTTT. Residues: CASSPRTVWDSGKLFF.